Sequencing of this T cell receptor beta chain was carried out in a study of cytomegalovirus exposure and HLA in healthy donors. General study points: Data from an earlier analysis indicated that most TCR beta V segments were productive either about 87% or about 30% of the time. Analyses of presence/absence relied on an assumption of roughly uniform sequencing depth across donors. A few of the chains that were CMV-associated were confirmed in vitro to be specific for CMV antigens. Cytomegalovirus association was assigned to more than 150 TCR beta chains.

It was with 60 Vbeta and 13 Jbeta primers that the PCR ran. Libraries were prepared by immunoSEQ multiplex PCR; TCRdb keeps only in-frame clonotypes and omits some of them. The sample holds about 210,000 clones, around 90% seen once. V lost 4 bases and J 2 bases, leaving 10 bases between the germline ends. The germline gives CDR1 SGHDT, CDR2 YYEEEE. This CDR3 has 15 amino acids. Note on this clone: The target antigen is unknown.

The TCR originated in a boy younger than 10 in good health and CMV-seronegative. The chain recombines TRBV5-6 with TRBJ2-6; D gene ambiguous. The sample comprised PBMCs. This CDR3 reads CASSPGPPGANVLTF. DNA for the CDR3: TGTGCCAGCAGCCCGGGTCCTCCTGGGGCCAACGTCCTGACTTTC. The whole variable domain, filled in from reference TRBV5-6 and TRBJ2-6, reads DAGVTQSPTHLIKTRGQQVTLRCSPKSGHDTVSWYQQALGQGPQFIFQYYEEEERQRGNFPDRFSGHQFPNYSSELNVNALLLGDSALYLCASSPGPPGANVLTFGAGSRLTVL.